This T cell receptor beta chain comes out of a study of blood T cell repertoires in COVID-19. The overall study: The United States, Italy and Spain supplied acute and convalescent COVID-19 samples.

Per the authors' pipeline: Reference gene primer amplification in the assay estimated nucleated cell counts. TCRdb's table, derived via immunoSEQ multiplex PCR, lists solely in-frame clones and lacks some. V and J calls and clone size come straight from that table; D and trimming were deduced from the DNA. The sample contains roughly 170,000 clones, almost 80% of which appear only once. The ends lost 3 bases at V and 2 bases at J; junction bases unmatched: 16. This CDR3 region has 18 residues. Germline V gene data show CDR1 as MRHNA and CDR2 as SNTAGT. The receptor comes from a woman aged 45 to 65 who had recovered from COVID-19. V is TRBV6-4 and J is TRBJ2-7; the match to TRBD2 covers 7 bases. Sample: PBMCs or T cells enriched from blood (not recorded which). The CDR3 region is CASSDTQVGLADTYEQYF. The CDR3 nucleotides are TGTGCCAGCAGTGATACACAGGTGGGGCTAGCGGACACCTACGAGCAGTACTTC.